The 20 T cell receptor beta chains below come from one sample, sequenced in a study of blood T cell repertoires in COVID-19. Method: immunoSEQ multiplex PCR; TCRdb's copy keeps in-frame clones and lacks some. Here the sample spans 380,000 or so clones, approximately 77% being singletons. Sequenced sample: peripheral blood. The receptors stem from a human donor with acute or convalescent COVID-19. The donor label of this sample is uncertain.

The CDR3 protein is CASSYSIAGGGFVNEQFF. CDR3 nucleotides: TGTGCCAGCAGTTACTCGATCGCGGGAGGGGGTTTTGTAAATGAGCAGTTCTTC. This chain connects TRBV6-2 or TRBV6-3 to TRBJ2-1; TRBD2 agrees at 9 bases. Germline-derived CDR1 and CDR2 are MNHEY and SVGEGT. Trimming cost V 0 bases and J 7 bases; bases outside gene matches: 13. The CDR3 consists of 18 residues.

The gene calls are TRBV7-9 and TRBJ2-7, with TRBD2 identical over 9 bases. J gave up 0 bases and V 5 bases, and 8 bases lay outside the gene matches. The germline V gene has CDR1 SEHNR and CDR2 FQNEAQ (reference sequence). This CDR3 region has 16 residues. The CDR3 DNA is TGTGCCAGCAGCAACCCCGGGACTAGCAGCTCCTACGAGCAGTACTTC. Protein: CASSNPGTSSSYEQYF.

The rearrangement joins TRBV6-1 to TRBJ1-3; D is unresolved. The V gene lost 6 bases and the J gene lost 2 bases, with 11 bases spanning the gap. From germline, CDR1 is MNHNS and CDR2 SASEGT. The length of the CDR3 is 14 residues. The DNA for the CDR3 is TGTGCCAGCAGCCTATTGGAGACTGGAAACACCATATATTTT. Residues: CASSLLETGNTIYF.

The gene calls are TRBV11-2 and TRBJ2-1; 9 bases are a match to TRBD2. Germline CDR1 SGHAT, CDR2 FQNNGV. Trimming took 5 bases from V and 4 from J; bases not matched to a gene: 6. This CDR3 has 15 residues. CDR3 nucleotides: TGTGCCAGCAGCGACCTAGCGGGGAATTACAATGAGCAGTTCTTC. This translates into CASSDLAGNYNEQFF.

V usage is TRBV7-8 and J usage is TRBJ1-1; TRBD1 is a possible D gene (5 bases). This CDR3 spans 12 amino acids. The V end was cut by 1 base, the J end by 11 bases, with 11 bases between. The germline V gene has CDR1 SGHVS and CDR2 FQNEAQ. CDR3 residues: CASSLVAGMAFF. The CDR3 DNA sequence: TGTGCCAGCAGCTTAGTAGCAGGGATGGCTTTCTTT. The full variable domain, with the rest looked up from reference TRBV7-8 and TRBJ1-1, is GAGVSQSPRYKVAKRGQDVALRCDPISGHVSLFWYQQALGQGPEFLTYFQNEAQLDKSGLPSDRFFAERPEGSVSTLKIQRTQQEDSAVYLCASSLVAGMAFFGQGTRLTVV.

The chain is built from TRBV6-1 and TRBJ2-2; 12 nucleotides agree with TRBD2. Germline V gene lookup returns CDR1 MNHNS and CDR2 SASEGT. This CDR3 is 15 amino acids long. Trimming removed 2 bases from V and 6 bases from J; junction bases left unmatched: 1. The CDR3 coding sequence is TGTGCCAGCAGTGAACTAGCGGGAGGGCCCGGGGAGCTGTTTTTT. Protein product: CASSELAGGPGELFF.

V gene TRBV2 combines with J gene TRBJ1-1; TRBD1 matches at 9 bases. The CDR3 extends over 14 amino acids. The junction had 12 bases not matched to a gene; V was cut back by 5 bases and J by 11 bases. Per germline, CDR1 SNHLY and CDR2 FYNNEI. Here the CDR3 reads CASSLPGQGRRAFF. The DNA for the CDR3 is TGTGCCAGCAGTTTGCCGGGACAGGGTCGACGGGCTTTCTTT.

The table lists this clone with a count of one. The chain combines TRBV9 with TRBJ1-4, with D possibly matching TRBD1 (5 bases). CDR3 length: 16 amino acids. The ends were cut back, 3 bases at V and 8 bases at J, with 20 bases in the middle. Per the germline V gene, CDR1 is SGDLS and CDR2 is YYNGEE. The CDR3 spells CASSEGNGRDSEKLFF. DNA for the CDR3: TGTGCCAGCAGCGAGGGGAACGGCAGGGACTCAGAAAAACTGTTTTTT.

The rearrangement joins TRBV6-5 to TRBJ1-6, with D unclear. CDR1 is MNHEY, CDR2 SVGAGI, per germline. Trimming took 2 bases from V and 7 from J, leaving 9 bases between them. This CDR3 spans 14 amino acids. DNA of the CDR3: TGTGCCAGCAGTTACGGACTGGGAAATTCACCCCTCCACTTT. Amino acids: CASSYGLGNSPLHF.

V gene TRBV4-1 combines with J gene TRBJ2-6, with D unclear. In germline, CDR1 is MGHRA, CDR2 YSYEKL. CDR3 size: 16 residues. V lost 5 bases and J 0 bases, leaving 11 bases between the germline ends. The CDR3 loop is CASSARLSSGANVLTF. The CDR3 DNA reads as TGCGCCAGCAGCGCCAGACTGAGCTCTGGGGCCAACGTCCTGACTTTC.

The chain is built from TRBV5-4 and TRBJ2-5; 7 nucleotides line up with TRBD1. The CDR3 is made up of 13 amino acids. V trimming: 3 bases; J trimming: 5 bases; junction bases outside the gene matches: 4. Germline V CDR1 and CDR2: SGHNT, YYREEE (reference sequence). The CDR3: CASSSTGLETQYF. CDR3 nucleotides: TGTGCCAGCAGCTCGACAGGGTTGGAGACCCAGTACTTC.

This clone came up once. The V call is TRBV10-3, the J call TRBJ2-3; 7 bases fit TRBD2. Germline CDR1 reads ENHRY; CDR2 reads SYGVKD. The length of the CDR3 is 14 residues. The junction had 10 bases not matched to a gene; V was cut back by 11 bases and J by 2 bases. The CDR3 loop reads CALGRGTDTDTQYF. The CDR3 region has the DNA TGTGCCCTAGGGAGGGGAACAGACACAGATACGCAGTATTTT.

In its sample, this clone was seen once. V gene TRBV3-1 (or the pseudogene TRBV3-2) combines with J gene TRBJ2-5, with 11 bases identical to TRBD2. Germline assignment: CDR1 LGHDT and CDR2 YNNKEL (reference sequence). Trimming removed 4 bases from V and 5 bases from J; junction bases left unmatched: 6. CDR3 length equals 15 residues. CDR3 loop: CASSLAGGPGETQYF. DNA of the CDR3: TGTGCCAGCAGCCTAGCGGGAGGGCCGGGGGAGACCCAGTACTTC.

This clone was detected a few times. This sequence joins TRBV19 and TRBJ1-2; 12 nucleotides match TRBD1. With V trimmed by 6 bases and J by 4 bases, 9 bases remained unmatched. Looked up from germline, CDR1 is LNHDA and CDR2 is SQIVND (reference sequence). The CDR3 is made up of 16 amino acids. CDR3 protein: CASRPAGTGGLYGYTF. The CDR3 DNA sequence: TGTGCCAGTAGGCCCGCCGGGACAGGGGGCCTCTATGGCTACACCTTC.

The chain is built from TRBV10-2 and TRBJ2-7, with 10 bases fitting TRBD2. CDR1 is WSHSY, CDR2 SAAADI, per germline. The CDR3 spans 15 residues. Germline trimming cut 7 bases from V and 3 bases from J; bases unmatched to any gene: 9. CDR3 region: CASINSGGANYEQYF. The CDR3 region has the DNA TGCGCCAGCATAAACAGCGGGGGGGCCAACTACGAGCAGTACTTC.

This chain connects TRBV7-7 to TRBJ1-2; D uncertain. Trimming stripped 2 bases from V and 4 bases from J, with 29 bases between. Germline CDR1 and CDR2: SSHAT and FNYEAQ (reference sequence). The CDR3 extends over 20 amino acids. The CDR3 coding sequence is TGTGCCAGCAGCTTAAAGAGTTTAGAGGCACGGAAGGATTGTTCCTATGGCTACACCTTC. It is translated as CASSLKSLEARKDCSYGYTF.

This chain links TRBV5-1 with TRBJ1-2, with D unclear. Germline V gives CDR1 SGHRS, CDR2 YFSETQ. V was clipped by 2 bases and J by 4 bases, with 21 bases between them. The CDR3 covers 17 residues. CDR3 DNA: TGCGCCAGCAGCTTCACCAGTAGCGACCGAAACCTCTATGGCTACACCTTC. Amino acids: CASSFTSSDRNLYGYTF.

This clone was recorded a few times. In DNA, the CDR3 is TGCAGCGCCCTGTGGACAGACAGGAGGACTGAAGCTTTCTTT. Translated: CSALWTDRRTEAFF. This chain uses TRBV29-1 with TRBJ1-1; D possibly corresponds to TRBD1 (6 bases). This CDR3 spans 14 amino acids. Germline loops: CDR1 SQVTM, CDR2 ANQGSEA. Trimming pared 7 bases from V and 5 bases from J, leaving 20 bases between. The full variable domain, in which reference TRBV29-1 and TRBJ1-1 provide the parts outside the CDR3, is SAVISQKPSRDICQRGTSLTIQCQVDSQVTMMFWYRQQPGQSLTLIATANQGSEATYESGFVIDKFPISRPNLTFSTLTVSNMSPEDSSIYLCSALWTDRRTEAFFGQGTRLTVV.

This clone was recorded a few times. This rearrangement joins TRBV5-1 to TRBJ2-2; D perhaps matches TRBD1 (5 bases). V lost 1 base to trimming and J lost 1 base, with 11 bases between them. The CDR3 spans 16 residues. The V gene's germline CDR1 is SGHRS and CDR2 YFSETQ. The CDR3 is CASSLLGAQNTGELFF. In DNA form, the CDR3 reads TGCGCCAGCAGCTTGCTAGGGGCCCAGAACACCGGGGAGCTGTTTTTT.

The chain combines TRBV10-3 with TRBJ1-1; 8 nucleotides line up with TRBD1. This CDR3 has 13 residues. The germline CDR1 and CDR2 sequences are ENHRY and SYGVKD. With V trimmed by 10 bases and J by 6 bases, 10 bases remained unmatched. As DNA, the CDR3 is TGTGCCACCGGGCCGGACAGGGTCGCTGAAGCTTTCTTT. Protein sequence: CATGPDRVAEAFF.